Listed below are T cell receptor beta chains from one sample, sequenced in a study of tumor-infiltrating lymphocytes in primary liver carcinoma. MiXCR was run by TCRdb on the multiplex PCR reads, yielding one entry per CDR3 protein. The sample holds roughly 120,000 distinct CDR3 sequences; around 65% are singletons and the top ten take more than 7%. Sequencing was performed on tumor-adjacent normal liver tissue. These receptors all stem from a woman in her sixties with primary liver carcinoma and hepatitis B virus infection. Both conserved end residues are part of each CDR3. The order of the fields is V gene, D gene, J gene, clone size, CDR3 protein, CDR3 DNA. D genes are given only for firm matches. Expanded clones are given a class, and other clones once, few, many or no size at all.

>TRBV6-5|.|TRBJ1-1|.
CAISYGGRGTEAFF
TGTGCCATCAGTTACGGGGGTAGGGGCACTGAAGCTTTCTTT
>TRBV5-4|.|TRBJ2-7|.
CASSTRTVPYEQYF
TGTGCCAGTAGCACCAGGACAGTCCCCTACGAGCAGTACTTC
>TRBV13|TRBD2|TRBJ2-3|.
CASSSGLAGTTDTQCF
TGTGCCAGCAGCTCCGGACTAGCGGGGACCACAGATACGCAGTGTTTT
>TRBV18|TRBD2|TRBJ2-5|.
CASSQRKLAGVETQYF
TGTGCCAGCTCACAGAGGAAGTTAGCGGGAGTTGAGACCCAGTACTTC
>TRBV12-3/TRBV12-4|TRBD2|TRBJ2-1|medium-sized
CASRPGGRSYNEQFF
TGTGCCAGCAGACCTGGCGGGAGGTCCTACAATGAGCAGTTCTTC
>TRBV6-1|TRBD2|TRBJ2-3|.
CASSSRLAGVPDTLYF
TGTGCCAGCAGTTCTCGACTAGCCGGAGTCCCAGATACGCTGTATTTT
>TRBV12-3/TRBV12-4|.|TRBJ1-1|.
CACIVGANTEAFF
TGTGCCTGCATCGTGGGGGCGAACACTGAAGCTTTCTTT
>TRBV2|TRBD2|TRBJ2-3|.
CASLRASGTDTQYF
TGTGCCAGCCTGAGGGCTAGCGGCACGGATACGCAGTATTTT
>TRBV11-3|TRBD2|TRBJ2-7|.
CFSSLAGNEQYF
TGTTTCAGCAGCTTAGCGGGGAACGAACAGTACTTC
>TRBV11-2|.|TRBJ1-1|medium-sized
CASSARRGPLNTEAFF
TGTGCCAGCAGCGCCCGGCGGGGGCCCCTGAACACTGAAGCTTTCTTT
>TRBV6-1|TRBD2|TRBJ2-7|.
CASSFLGEGPYEQYF
TGTGCCAGCAGTTTTCTAGGGGAGGGCCCCTACGAGCAGTACTTC
>TRBV12-3/TRBV12-4|.|TRBJ2-5|.
CVSTLTDGQETQYF
TGTGTCAGCACTCTCACGGATGGCCAAGAGACCCAGTACTTC
>TRBV5-1|.|TRBJ2-2|.
CASSFGPEGAGEMFF
TGCGCCAGCAGCTTCGGGCCCGAGGGAGCCGGGGAGATGTTTTTT
>TRBV2|.|TRBJ2-1|.
CASSTARGNYNEQFF
TGTGCCAGTAGCACCGCCAGAGGGAACTACAATGAGCAGTTCTTC
>TRBV4-1|TRBD1|TRBJ1-5|few
CASSRDVAQGVWQPQHF
TGCGCCAGCAGTCGAGATGTTGCACAGGGGGTGTGGCAGCCCCAGCATTTT
>TRBV5-1|TRBD1|TRBJ2-5|.
CASCRGTGWETQYF
TGCGCCAGCTGCAGGGGGACAGGATGGGAGACCCAGTACTTC
>TRBV28|.|TRBJ1-1|.
CASSLGYKSEAFF
TGTGCCAGCAGTTTGGGGTATAAATCCGAAGCTTTCTTT
>TRBV29-1|.|TRBJ2-3|.
CSVDKERSTQYF
TGCAGCGTTGATAAGGAAAGGTCCACGCAGTATTTT
>TRBV10-3|.|TRBJ2-7|.
CAISGGQVSGYEQYF
TGTGCCATCAGTGGGGGACAAGTGTCCGGTTACGAGCAGTACTTC
>TRBV12-3/TRBV12-4|TRBD2|TRBJ2-1|.
CASRKGLASYDNEQSF
TGTGCCAGCAGGAAGGGACTAGCGAGTTATGACAATGAGCAGTCCTTC
>TRBV6-5|TRBD1|TRBJ1-1|.
CASSLDRLRAMNTEAFF
TGTGCCAGCAGTCTGGACAGGTTACGCGCCATGAATACTGAAGCTTTCTTT
>TRBV28|.|TRBJ2-5|.
CASSSSWAAQYF
TGTGCCAGCAGTTCCTCCTGGGCCGCCCAGTACTTC
>TRBV11-2|.|TRBJ2-3|.
CGSFGRTDTQYF
TGTGGCAGCTTTGGGAGGACAGATACGCAGTATTTT
>TRBV6-7|.|TRBJ2-7|.
CANSYLCSGTYEQYF
.
>TRBV5-1|.|TRBJ2-1|.
CASSGGRHNVQFF
TGCGCCAGCAGCGGGGGCAGACACAATGTGCAGTTCTTC
>TRBV4-2|.|TRBJ1-5|many
CASSQESGARNQPQHF
TGTGCCAGCAGCCAAGAAAGTGGGGCCCGTAATCAGCCCCAGCATTTT
>TRBV28|.|TRBJ2-1|.
CATQTGMTNGRSYEQFF
TGTGCCACCCAGACAGGGATGACTAACGGGAGAAGTTATGAGCAGTTCTTC
>TRBV12-3/TRBV12-4|TRBD1|TRBJ1-4|.
CTSSPTGGYEKLFF
TGTACCAGCAGTCCGACAGGGGGATATGAAAAACTTTTTTTT